A single T cell receptor beta chain is shown here with its context. The entry originates in a study of blood T cell repertoires in COVID-19. V lost 3 bases and J 2 bases, leaving 6 bases between the germline ends. This CDR3 is 13 amino acids long. Germline V gene sequence: CDR1 KGHSH, CDR2 LQKENI. Original analysis: Reference gene primers were amplified, and this amplification served to estimate nucleated cell counts. Generated by immunoSEQ multiplex PCR, the TCRdb table keeps only in-frame clones and is missing some. Clonal size and the V and J genes are those of that table, whereas D and trimming came from the DNA. The data show 310,000 or so clones, 86% seen once.

This TCR was sampled from a woman between 45 and 65 years old with acute or convalescent COVID-19. The rearrangement links TRBV18 to TRBJ2-3, with D unresolved. Source material: peripheral blood. CDR3 sequence (DNA): TGTGCCAGCTCACCGTCCGTCACAGATACGCAGTATTTT. Translating it yields CASSPSVTDTQYF.